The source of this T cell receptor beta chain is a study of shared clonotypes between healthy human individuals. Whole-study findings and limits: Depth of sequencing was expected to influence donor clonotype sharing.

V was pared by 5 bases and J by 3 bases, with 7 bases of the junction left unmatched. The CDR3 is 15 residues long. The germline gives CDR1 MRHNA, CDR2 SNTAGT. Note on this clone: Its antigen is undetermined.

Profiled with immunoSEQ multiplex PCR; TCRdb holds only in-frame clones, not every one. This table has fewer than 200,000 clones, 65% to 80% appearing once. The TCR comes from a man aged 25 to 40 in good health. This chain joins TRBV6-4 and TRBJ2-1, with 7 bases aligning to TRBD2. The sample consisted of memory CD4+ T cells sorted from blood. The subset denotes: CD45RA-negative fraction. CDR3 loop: CASSRAGSLYNEQFF. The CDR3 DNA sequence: TGTGCCAGCAGTAGAGCGGGGTCCCTCTACAATGAGCAGTTCTTC.